These T cell receptor beta chains were read from a single sample in a study of T cells after yellow fever vaccination. TCRdb recomputed calls from the 5' RACE reads with MiXCR, one row per CDR3 protein. This sample carries over 250,000 distinct CDR3 sequences, about 4% of them seen once, and the ten largest clones take 20% to 25%. Sequenced here: PBMCs, sampled 5 days after the yellow fever booster vaccination. The receptors originated from a man aged 18 to 30 who received the YFV17D yellow fever vaccine. Both conserved end residues are part of each CDR3. Each record gives: CDR3 protein, V gene, J gene.

cdr3_aa: CASSRSGTSTTDTQYF; v_call: TRBV9; j_call: TRBJ2-3
cdr3_aa: CASTIGRFGAPLHF; v_call: TRBV6-5; j_call: TRBJ1-6
cdr3_aa: CASSLSGIGNTIYF; v_call: TRBV5-1; j_call: TRBJ1-3
cdr3_aa: CASRDTRSNSPLHF; v_call: TRBV5-1; j_call: TRBJ1-6
cdr3_aa: CASSLGPIKWGDIQYF; v_call: TRBV7-2; j_call: TRBJ2-4
cdr3_aa: CASRPTRGGRGYGYTF; v_call: TRBV28; j_call: TRBJ1-2
cdr3_aa: CASSFGSGGTDTQYF; v_call: TRBV5-1; j_call: TRBJ2-3
cdr3_aa: CASSHGGRGTEAFF; v_call: TRBV4-1; j_call: TRBJ1-1
cdr3_aa: CSWLTGAGANVLTF; v_call: TRBV20-1; j_call: TRBJ2-6
cdr3_aa: CASSLAIQVYGYTF; v_call: TRBV7-8; j_call: TRBJ1-2
cdr3_aa: CASSPTSPGETQYF; v_call: TRBV28; j_call: TRBJ2-5
cdr3_aa: CASSFHTLSRNEQFF; v_call: TRBV11-2; j_call: TRBJ2-1
cdr3_aa: CASSFQRGRETQYF; v_call: TRBV7-2; j_call: TRBJ2-5
cdr3_aa: CASSVPGQVNSPLHF; v_call: TRBV6-1; j_call: TRBJ1-6
cdr3_aa: CASSLVSRVALYGYTF; v_call: TRBV5-1; j_call: TRBJ1-2
cdr3_aa: CAICDAGTGNQPQHF; v_call: TRBV10-3; j_call: TRBJ1-5
cdr3_aa: CASSRTVNVGEAFF; v_call: TRBV19; j_call: TRBJ1-1
cdr3_aa: CSVRTGESSPLHF; v_call: TRBV29-1; j_call: TRBJ1-6
cdr3_aa: CASSLAGDNEQFF; v_call: TRBV5-4; j_call: TRBJ2-1
cdr3_aa: CASSSRFGDNYGYTF; v_call: TRBV9; j_call: TRBJ1-2
cdr3_aa: CASSQFQTTEAFF; v_call: TRBV4-3; j_call: TRBJ1-1
cdr3_aa: CASRVGGGGASADTQYF; v_call: TRBV7-2; j_call: TRBJ2-3
cdr3_aa: CASSLTSYGYTF; v_call: TRBV7-9; j_call: TRBJ1-2
cdr3_aa: CASRLTGAYNEQFF; v_call: TRBV28; j_call: TRBJ2-1
cdr3_aa: CSVTPSSQETQYF; v_call: TRBV29-1; j_call: TRBJ2-5
cdr3_aa: CASSLDGQGARGYTF; v_call: TRBV5-4; j_call: TRBJ1-2
cdr3_aa: CAISLASGAGANVLTF; v_call: TRBV7-9; j_call: TRBJ2-6
cdr3_aa: CASSPDGDNQPQHF; v_call: TRBV5-4; j_call: TRBJ1-5
cdr3_aa: CSPTGGNEQFF; v_call: TRBV20-1; j_call: TRBJ2-1
cdr3_aa: CAVWVGGNSPLHF; v_call: TRBV25-1; j_call: TRBJ1-6
cdr3_aa: CASSSPGGDTQYF; v_call: TRBV5-1; j_call: TRBJ2-3
cdr3_aa: CASKPPGIQNIQYF; v_call: TRBV5-1; j_call: TRBJ2-4
cdr3_aa: CSAITGTSGANVLTF; v_call: TRBV20-1; j_call: TRBJ2-6
cdr3_aa: CASSLVGRIDSGANVLTF; v_call: TRBV7-2; j_call: TRBJ2-6
cdr3_aa: CASSLVVAPRTQYF; v_call: TRBV7-9; j_call: TRBJ2-5
cdr3_aa: CASSAQQGIEAFF; v_call: TRBV7-9; j_call: TRBJ1-1
cdr3_aa: CASSLLAGDNEQFF; v_call: TRBV7-9; j_call: TRBJ2-1
cdr3_aa: CSARTDTGSNTEAFF; v_call: TRBV20-1; j_call: TRBJ1-1
cdr3_aa: CASSFWGLNQPQHF; v_call: TRBV5-1; j_call: TRBJ1-5
cdr3_aa: CASSESGGAGYTQYF; v_call: TRBV7-3; j_call: TRBJ2-3
cdr3_aa: CASSLFENEAFF; v_call: TRBV5-1; j_call: TRBJ1-1
cdr3_aa: CASSQDAKGGRGYTF; v_call: TRBV4-3; j_call: TRBJ1-2
cdr3_aa: CASSRPGYMNTEAFF; v_call: TRBV4-1; j_call: TRBJ1-1
cdr3_aa: CATKRRGIYGYTF; v_call: TRBV6-5; j_call: TRBJ1-2
cdr3_aa: CSVARGTGDSEQYF; v_call: TRBV29-1; j_call: TRBJ2-7
cdr3_aa: CASSLQGIYTDNEQFF; v_call: TRBV7-9; j_call: TRBJ2-1
cdr3_aa: CAGQRDEGGEAFF; v_call: TRBV5-1; j_call: TRBJ1-1
cdr3_aa: CASSPLGETQYF; v_call: TRBV6-2/TRBV6-3; j_call: TRBJ2-5
cdr3_aa: CAISGAENTGELFF; v_call: TRBV10-3; j_call: TRBJ2-2
cdr3_aa: CASSSVWATQYF; v_call: TRBV25-1; j_call: TRBJ2-3
cdr3_aa: CASSGNEWDTEAFF; v_call: TRBV25-1; j_call: TRBJ1-1
cdr3_aa: CASSQGWAGGGSYNEQFF; v_call: TRBV4-2; j_call: TRBJ2-1
cdr3_aa: CASSLVLQDSPLHF; v_call: TRBV7-8; j_call: TRBJ1-6
cdr3_aa: CASSLRRQGDSPLHF; v_call: TRBV5-4; j_call: TRBJ1-6
cdr3_aa: CASSPGVTLGEQYF; v_call: TRBV18; j_call: TRBJ2-7